A selection of T cell receptor beta chains follows, all from one sample in a study of blood T cell repertoires in COVID-19. Here immunoSEQ multiplex PCR was the method, and the copy in TCRdb shows in-frame clones only, minus some. The repertoire holds roughly 50,000 clones, with roughly 90% as singletons. Sequenced: peripheral blood. The source is a man older than 75 with acute or convalescent COVID-19. CDR3s include the opening cysteine and the closing phenylalanine or tryptophan. Fields, in order: CDR3 length, J gene, clone size, D gene, V gene, CDR3 DNA, CDR3 protein. A D gene is named only where the DNA matches it firmly. Expanded clones are given a class, and other clones once, few, many or no size at all.

16 TRBJ2-3 once TRBD2 TRBV6-5 TGTGCCAGCAGTTACTCTAGCGGGGGGGCATCCGATACGCAGTATTTT CASSYSSGGASDTQYF
15 TRBJ2-5 - - TRBV7-7 TGTGCCAGCAGCTTAGGGGTCGCGGAACAAGAGACCCAGTACTTC CASSLGVAEQETQYF
16 TRBJ2-5 - - TRBV11-2 TGTGCCAGCAGCTTGGGGCCTAGACAAGGCCAAGAGACCCAGTACTTC CASSLGPRQGQETQYF
17 TRBJ2-1 - TRBD2 TRBV4-2 TGTGCCAGCAGCCTGGGACTAGCGGGGGTCTCCTACAATGAGCAGTTCTTC CASSLGLAGVSYNEQFF
14 TRBJ1-3 - TRBD1 TRBV6-1 TGTGCCAGCAGTGAACGGGGACAGGGGTACACCATATATTTT CASSERGQGYTIYF
14 TRBJ2-5 - TRBD1 TRBV5-4 TGTGCCAGCAGCCCGGGACAGGGTCGAGAGACCCAGTACTTC CASSPGQGRETQYF
15 TRBJ2-1 - TRBD2 TRBV19 TGTGCCAGTAGTATAGATCGGCTAGCGGGAACTGAGCAGTTCTTC CASSIDRLAGTEQFF
16 TRBJ2-5 - TRBD2 TRBV9 TGTGCCAGCAGCGTAGGGCCAGCGGGGGAGGGTGAGACCCAGTACTTC CASSVGPAGEGETQYF
14 TRBJ2-7 - TRBD2 TRBV7-2 TGTGCCAGCAGCCCCCGCCGGGAGGGCGGCGAGCAGTACTTC CASSPRREGGEQYF
16 TRBJ2-3 - TRBD2 TRBV7-2 TGTGCCAGCAGCTTCCTTAGCGGGGGGCGAGGAGATACGCAGTATTTT CASSFLSGGRGDTQYF
11 TRBJ1-4 - - TRBV18 TGTGCCAGCTCCCTGCAGGGCGAACTGTTTTTT CASSLQGELFF
19 TRBJ1-4 - - TRBV19 TGTGCCAGTAGTAAGCGAACCATTTCAGCCTTGGCAACTAATGAAAAACTGTTTTTT CASSKRTISALATNEKLFF
15 TRBJ2-1 - TRBD2 TRBV7-9 TGTGCCAGCAGCCCAGAGCGGGGGGCCTACAATGAGCAGTTCTTC CASSPERGAYNEQFF
14 TRBJ1-1 - TRBD1 TRBV19 TGTGCCAGTAGTCTTGACAGGGAGGCCACTGAAGCTTTCTTT CASSLDREATEAFF
16 TRBJ1-5 - - TRBV16 TGTGCCAGCAGCCAATCGGCGGGACTACAAAATCAGCCCCAGCATTTT CASSQSAGLQNQPQHF
13 TRBJ1-1 - - TRBV6-5 TGTGCCAGCAGTAGGGGAATGAACACTGAAGCTTTCTTT CASSRGMNTEAFF
14 TRBJ2-5 - - TRBV28 TGTGCCAGCAATGGGGGCCCAGGCGGAGAGACCCAGTACTTC CASNGGPGGETQYF
13 TRBJ2-7 - TRBD1 TRBV23-1 TGCGCCAGCGGACAGGGGATGCCCTACGAGCAGTACTTC CASGQGMPYEQYF
14 TRBJ2-2 - TRBD1 TRBV18 TGTGCCAGCTCTCTGGACAGGGGCACCGGGGAGCTGTTTTTT CASSLDRGTGELFF
19 TRBJ2-1 medium-sized TRBD2 TRBV9 TGTGCCAGCAGCGGTCCTAGCGGGGGCCCCTCCCTGCTCTACAATGAGCAGTTCTTC CASSGPSGGPSLLYNEQFF
14 TRBJ2-7 once - TRBV6-1 TGTGCCAGCAGTGATGTGGCTTCTGCCTACGAGCAGTACTTC CASSDVASAYEQYF
13 TRBJ2-3 once TRBD2 TRBV6-5 TGTGCCAGCTTAGCGGGGGGCACAGATACGCAGTATTTT CASLAGGTDTQYF
15 TRBJ2-3 - TRBD2 TRBV9 TGTGCCAGCCATTCGCTAGCGGGGGGGCAAAATACGCAGTATTTT CASHSLAGGQNTQYF
13 TRBJ1-1 few - TRBV12-3/TRBV12-4 TGTGCCAGCAGTTTAACCAGGGACACTGAAGCTTTCTTT CASSLTRDTEAFF
15 TRBJ1-1 once - TRBV9 TGTGCCAGCAGCTTTAGGGCGGGTTTAGGGACTGAAGCTTTCTTT CASSFRAGLGTEAFF
16 TRBJ1-2 - - TRBV19 TGTGCCAGTAGTATGGGTTTTCCGGGTGCTAACTATGGCTACACCTTC CASSMGFPGANYGYTF
16 TRBJ2-2 - - TRBV7-6 TGTGCCAGCAGCTTAGGGCGGGTCGCGAACACCGGGGAGCTGTTTTTT CASSLGRVANTGELFF
12 TRBJ1-2 - - TRBV12-3/TRBV12-4 TGTGCCAGCAGTTCATCAGGGCGCGGCTACACCTTC CASSSSGRGYTF
18 TRBJ1-5 - - TRBV19 TGTGCCAGTAGTCCTAAGAGAGGGGGATCTACTAGCAATCAGCCCCAGCATTTT CASSPKRGGSTSNQPQHF
14 TRBJ2-1 - TRBD1 TRBV27 TGTGCCAGCATGCACAGGGGGCCCTACAATGAGCAGTTCTTC CASMHRGPYNEQFF
14 TRBJ1-5 - TRBD1 TRBV28 TGTGCCAGCAGGCGACAGGGAGAACACCAGCCCCAGCATTTT CASRRQGEHQPQHF
15 TRBJ1-4 - - TRBV28 TGTGCCAGCAGCCCACCGGGTCGGAGAGGTGAAAAACTGTTTTTT CASSPPGRRGEKLFF
15 TRBJ2-2 - - TRBV3-1/TRBV3-2 TGTGCCAGCAGCCAGGGTGGAGTGCCGGCCGGGGAGCTGTTTTTT CASSQGGVPAGELFF
11 TRBJ2-7 once - TRBV5-1 TGCGCCAGCAAAGACAGCCACGAGCAGTACTTC CASKDSHEQYF
13 TRBJ1-4 - - TRBV2 TGTGCCAGCAGTGGACAAAGTAATGAAAAACTGTTTTTT CASSGQSNEKLFF
16 TRBJ2-2 - TRBD2 TRBV10-2 TGCGCCAGTAAGAGTAGCGGGGGGGCCGGCACCGGGGAGCTGTTTTTT CASKSSGGAGTGELFF
15 TRBJ1-1 - - TRBV29-1 TGCAGCGTTGGCGGCAGGGTGGCCATGAACACTGAAGCTTTCTTT CSVGGRVAMNTEAFF
18 TRBJ2-5 - - TRBV21-1 TGTGCCAGCAGCAAATTGGGAACTAGCGGGGGGTCTCAAGAGACCCAGTACTTC CASSKLGTSGGSQETQYF
15 TRBJ1-1 - - TRBV5-4 TGTGCCAGCAGCTCAAAAACAACATTGAAGACTGAAGCTTTCTTT CASSSKTTLKTEAFF
14 TRBJ1-2 - TRBD1 TRBV3-1/TRBV3-2 TGTGCCAGCAGCAACAGGGGGCGCAACTATGGCTACACCTTC CASSNRGRNYGYTF
16 TRBJ2-5 once - TRBV14 TGTGCCAGCAGCCAAGATCTTGTGGACGCCGGGGGGACCCAGTACTTC CASSQDLVDAGGTQYF
15 TRBJ1-1 once - TRBV18 TGTGCCAGCTCACCACGGGCAGGGAGGTATACTGAAGCTTTCTTT CASSPRAGRYTEAFF
16 TRBJ1-5 - - TRBV6-1 TGTGCCAGCAGTGGGCCGGGAGCGTATAGCAATCAGCCCCAGCATTTT CASSGPGAYSNQPQHF
16 TRBJ2-7 - TRBD2 TRBV27 TGTGCCAGCAGTTTATTTATACTAGCGGGGGGCCAAGAGCAGTACTTC CASSLFILAGGQEQYF
14 TRBJ2-7 - TRBD2 TRBV6-5 TGTGCCAGCGATCTGGGAGGGATCTCCTACGAGCAGTACTTC CASDLGGISYEQYF